This T cell receptor beta chain was recovered during a study of vaccination effects on CD4 cells after COVID-19. Produced via immunoSEQ multiplex PCR; TCRdb's table is partial and in-frame only. The sample carries fewer than 75,000 clones, over 60% recorded once. The authors isolated CD4+ T cells after around nine days of culture. Losses at the gene ends were 3 bases for V and 10 bases for J; bases not matched to a gene: 7. CDR3 size: 14 residues. Per germline, CDR1 KGHDR and CDR2 SFDVKD. As regards this clone: The antigen remains unidentified.

This receptor was obtained from a human donor who received a COVID-19 vaccine. The chain combines TRBV24-1 with TRBJ2-2; TRBD2 aligns across 7 bases. This material consisted of CD4+ T cells from PBMCs cultured without peptide, taken before COVID-19 vaccination. CDR3 nucleotides: TGTGCCACCAGTGATCGGGGAAGCGGGGAGGAGCTGTTTTTT. Its translation is CATSDRGSGEELFF.